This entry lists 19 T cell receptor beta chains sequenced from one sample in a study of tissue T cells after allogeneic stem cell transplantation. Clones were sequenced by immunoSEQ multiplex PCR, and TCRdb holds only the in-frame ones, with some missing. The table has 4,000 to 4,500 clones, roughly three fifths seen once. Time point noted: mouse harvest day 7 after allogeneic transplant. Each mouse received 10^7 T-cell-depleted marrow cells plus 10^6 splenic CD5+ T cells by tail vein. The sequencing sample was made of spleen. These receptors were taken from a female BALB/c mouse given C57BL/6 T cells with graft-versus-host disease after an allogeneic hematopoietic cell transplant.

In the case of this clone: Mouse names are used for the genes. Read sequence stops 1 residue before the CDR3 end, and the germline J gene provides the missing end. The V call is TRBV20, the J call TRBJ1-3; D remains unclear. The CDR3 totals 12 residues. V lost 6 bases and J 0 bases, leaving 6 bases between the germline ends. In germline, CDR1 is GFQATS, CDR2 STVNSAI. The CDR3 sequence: CGAADSGNTLYF. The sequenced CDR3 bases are TGTGGTGCCGCAGATTCTGGAAATACGCTCTAT.

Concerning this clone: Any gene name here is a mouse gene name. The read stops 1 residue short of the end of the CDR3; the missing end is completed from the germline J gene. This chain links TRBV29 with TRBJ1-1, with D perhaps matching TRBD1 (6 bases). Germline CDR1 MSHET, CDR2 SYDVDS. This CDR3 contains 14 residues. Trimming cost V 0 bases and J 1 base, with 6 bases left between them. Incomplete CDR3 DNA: TGTGCTAGCAGTTTATCACAGGGGAACACAGAAGTCTTC. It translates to CASSLSQGNTEVF. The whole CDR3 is CASSLSQGNTEVFF. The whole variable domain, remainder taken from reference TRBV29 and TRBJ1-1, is DMKVTQMPRYLIKRMGENVLLECGQDMSHETMYWYRQDPGLGLQLIYISYDVDSNSEGDIPKGYRVSRKKREHFSLILDSAKTNQTSVYFCASSLSQGNTEVFFGKGTRLTVV.

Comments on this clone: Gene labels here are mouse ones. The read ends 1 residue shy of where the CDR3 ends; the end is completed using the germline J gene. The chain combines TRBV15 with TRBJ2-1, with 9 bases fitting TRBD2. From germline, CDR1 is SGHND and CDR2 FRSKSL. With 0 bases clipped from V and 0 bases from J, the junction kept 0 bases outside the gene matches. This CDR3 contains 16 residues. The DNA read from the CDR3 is TGTGCCAGCAGTTTAGCTGGGGGGGCTAACTATGCTGAGCAGTTC. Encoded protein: CASSLAGGANYAEQF. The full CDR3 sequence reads CASSLAGGANYAEQFF.

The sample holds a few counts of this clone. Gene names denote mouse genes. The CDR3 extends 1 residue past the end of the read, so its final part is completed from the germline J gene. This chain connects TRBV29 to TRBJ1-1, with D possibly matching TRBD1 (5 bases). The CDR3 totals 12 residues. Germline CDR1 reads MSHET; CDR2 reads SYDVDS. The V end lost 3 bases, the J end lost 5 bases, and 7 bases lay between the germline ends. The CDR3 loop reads CASSFRQTEVFF. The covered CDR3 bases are TGTGCTAGCAGTTTTAGACAGACAGAAGTCTTC. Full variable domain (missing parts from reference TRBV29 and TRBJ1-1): DMKVTQMPRYLIKRMGENVLLECGQDMSHETMYWYRQDPGLGLQLIYISYDVDSNSEGDIPKGYRVSRKKREHFSLILDSAKTNQTSVYFCASSFRQTEVFFGKGTRLTVV.

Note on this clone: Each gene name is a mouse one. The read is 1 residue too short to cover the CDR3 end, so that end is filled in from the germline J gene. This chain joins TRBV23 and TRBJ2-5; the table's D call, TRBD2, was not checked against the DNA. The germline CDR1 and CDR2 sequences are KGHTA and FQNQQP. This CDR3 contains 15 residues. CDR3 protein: CSSSQNWGGQDTQYF. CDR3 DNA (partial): TGCTCCAGCAGTCAAAACTGGGGGGGCCAAGACACCCAGTAC. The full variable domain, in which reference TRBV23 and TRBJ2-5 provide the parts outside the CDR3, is DAAVTQKPRYLIKMKGQEAEMKCIPEKGHTAVFWYQQKQSKELKFLIYFQNQQPLDQIDMVKERFSAVCPSSSLCSLGIRTCEAEDSALYLCSSSQNWGGQDTQYFGPGTRLLVL.

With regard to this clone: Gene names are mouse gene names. CDR3 sequence: CTCSAEGNQAPLF. The CDR3 bases that were read are TGCACCTGCAGTGCAGAAGGCAACCAGGCTCCGCTT. This chain joins TRBV1 and TRBJ1-5; D is unresolved. The CDR3 end is not reached by the read, which stops 1 residue before it; the germline J gene fills it in. The CDR3 loop spans 13 amino acids. V dropped 0 bases and J dropped 3 bases, with 3 bases sitting between them. From germline, CDR1 is NSQYPW and CDR2 LRSPGD (reference sequence).

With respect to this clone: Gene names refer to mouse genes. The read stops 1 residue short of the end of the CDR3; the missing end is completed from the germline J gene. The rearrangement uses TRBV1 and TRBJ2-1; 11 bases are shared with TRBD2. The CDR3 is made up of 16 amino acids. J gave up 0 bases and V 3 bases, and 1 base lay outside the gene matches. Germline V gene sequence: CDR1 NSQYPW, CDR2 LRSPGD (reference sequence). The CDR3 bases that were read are TGCACCTGCAGTGCCGGGACTGGGGGTAACTATGCTGAGCAGTTC. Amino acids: CTCSAGTGGNYAEQF. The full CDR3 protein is CTCSAGTGGNYAEQFF.

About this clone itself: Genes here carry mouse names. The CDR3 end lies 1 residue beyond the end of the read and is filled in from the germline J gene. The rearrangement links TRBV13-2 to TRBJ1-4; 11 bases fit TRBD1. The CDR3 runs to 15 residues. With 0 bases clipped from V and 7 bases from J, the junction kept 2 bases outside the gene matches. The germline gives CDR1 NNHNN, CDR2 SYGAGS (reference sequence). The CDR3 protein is CASGDAGTGGERLFF. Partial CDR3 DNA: TGTGCCAGCGGTGATGCTGGGACAGGGGGCGAAAGATTATTT.

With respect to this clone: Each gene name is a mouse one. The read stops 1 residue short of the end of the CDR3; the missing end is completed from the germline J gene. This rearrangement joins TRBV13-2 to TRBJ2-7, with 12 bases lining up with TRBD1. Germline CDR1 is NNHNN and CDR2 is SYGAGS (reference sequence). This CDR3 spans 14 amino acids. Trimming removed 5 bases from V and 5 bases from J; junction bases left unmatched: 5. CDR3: CASGRDRGPNEQYF. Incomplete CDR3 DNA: TGTGCCAGCGGGAGGGACAGGGGGCCGAATGAACAGTAC.

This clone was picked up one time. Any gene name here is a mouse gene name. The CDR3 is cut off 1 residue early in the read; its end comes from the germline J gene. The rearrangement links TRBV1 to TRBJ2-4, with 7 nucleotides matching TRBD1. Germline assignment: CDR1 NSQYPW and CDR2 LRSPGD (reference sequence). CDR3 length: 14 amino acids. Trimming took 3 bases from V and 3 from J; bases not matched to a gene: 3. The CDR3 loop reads CTCSARDRQNTLYF. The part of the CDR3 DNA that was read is TGCACCTGCAGTGCCCGGGACAGACAAAACACCTTGTAC.

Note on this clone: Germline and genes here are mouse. The part of the CDR3 DNA that was read is TGCACCTGCAGTGCAGGACTGGGGGGAAACACCGGGCAGCTCTAC. Translating it yields CTCSAGLGGNTGQLY. The full CDR3 reads CTCSAGLGGNTGQLYF. The genes are TRBV1 and TRBJ2-2; 10 bases map to TRBD2. The read finishes 1 residue shy of the CDR3 end, and the germline J gene is used to complete it. J gave up 1 base and V 1 base, and 0 bases lay outside the gene matches. The V gene's germline CDR1 is NSQYPW and CDR2 LRSPGD (reference sequence). The length of the CDR3 is 16 residues.

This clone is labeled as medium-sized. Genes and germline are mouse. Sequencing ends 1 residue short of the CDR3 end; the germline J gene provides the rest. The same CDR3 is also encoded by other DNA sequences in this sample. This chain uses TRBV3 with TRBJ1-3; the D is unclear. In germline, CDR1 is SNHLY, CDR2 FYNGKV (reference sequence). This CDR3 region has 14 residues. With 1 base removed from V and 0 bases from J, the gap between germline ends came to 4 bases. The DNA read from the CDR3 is TGTGCCAGCAGCTTAGAGGGTTCTGGAAATACGCTCTAT. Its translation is CASSLEGSGNTLY. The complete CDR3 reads CASSLEGSGNTLYF.

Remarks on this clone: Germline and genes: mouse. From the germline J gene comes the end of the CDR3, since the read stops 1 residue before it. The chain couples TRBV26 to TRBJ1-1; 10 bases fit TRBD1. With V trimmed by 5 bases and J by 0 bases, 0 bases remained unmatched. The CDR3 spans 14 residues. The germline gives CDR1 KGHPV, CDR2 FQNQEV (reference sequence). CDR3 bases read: TGTGCCAGCAGTGGGACAGGGGCAAACACAGAAGTCTTC. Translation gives CASSGTGANTEVF. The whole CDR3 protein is CASSGTGANTEVFF.

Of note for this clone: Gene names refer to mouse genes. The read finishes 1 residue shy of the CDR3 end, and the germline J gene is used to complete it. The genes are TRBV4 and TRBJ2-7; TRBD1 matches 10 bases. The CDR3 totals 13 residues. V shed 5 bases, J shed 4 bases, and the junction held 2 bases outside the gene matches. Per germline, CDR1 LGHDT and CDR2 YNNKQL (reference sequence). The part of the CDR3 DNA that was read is TGTGCCAGCAGCCGGACAGGGGGGTATGAACAGTAC. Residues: CASSRTGGYEQY. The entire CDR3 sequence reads CASSRTGGYEQYF.

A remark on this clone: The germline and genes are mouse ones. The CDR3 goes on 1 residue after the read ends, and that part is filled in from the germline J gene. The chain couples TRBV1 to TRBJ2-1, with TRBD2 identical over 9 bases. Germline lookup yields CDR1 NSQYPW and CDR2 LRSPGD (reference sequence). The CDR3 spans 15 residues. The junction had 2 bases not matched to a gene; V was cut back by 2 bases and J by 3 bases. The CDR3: CTCSATGGSYAEQFF. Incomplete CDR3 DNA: TGCACCTGCAGTGCAACTGGGGGGTCCTATGCTGAGCAGTTC.

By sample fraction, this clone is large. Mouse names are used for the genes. The CDR3 DNA, read in part, is TGTGCCAGCAGCTGGGACAAATATGAACAGTAC. It yields the protein CASSWDKYEQY. The complete CDR3 sequence is CASSWDKYEQYF. This chain joins TRBV3 and TRBJ2-7; perhaps TRBD1 as D (6 bases). The CDR3 end is not reached by the read, which stops 1 residue before it; the germline J gene fills it in. The CDR3 is 12 amino acids. CDR1 SNHLY and CDR2 FYNGKV come from the germline V gene (reference sequence). The V and J ends lost 4 bases and 4 bases respectively, with 8 bases between them.

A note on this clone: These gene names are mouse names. The covered CDR3 bases are TGTGCCAGCAGTCTGTTGGGGTATGAACAGTAC. As protein: CASSLLGYEQY. The whole CDR3 region reads CASSLLGYEQYF. The gene calls are TRBV26 and TRBJ2-7, with D perhaps matching TRBD2 (5 bases). The CDR3 goes on 1 residue after the read ends, and that part is filled in from the germline J gene. CDR3 length: 12 residues. The germline V and J ends were trimmed by 1 base and 4 bases, with 5 bases remaining between them. The germline V gene encodes CDR1 KGHPV and CDR2 FQNQEV (reference sequence).

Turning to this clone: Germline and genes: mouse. The chain's CDR3 is CARCGWGGAGAETLYF. The CDR3 DNA, read in part, is TGTGCCCGCTGTGGGTGGGGGGGCGCGGGTGCAGAAACGCTGTAT. V usage is TRBV13-3 and J usage is TRBJ2-3, with 9 positions matching TRBD2. The sequence runs out 1 residue before the end of the CDR3; the remainder is reconstructed from the germline J gene. From germline, CDR1 is NNHDY and CDR2 SYVADS. The CDR3 has 16 residues. V shed 10 bases, J shed 1 base, and the junction held 13 bases outside the gene matches.

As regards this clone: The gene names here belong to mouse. The CDR3 spells CASSLSGQPNTLYF. CDR3 DNA, as far as it was read: TGTGCCAGCAGTCTGTCCGGACAACCAAACACCTTGTAC. The genes are TRBV26 and TRBJ2-4, with a possible D match to TRBD1 (5 bases). The CDR3 is cut off 1 residue early in the read; its end comes from the germline J gene. The germline CDR1 and CDR2 sequences are KGHPV and FQNQEV (reference sequence). The CDR3 sequence is 14 residues long. Trimming removed 0 bases from V and 5 bases from J, with 9 bases in between.